A single sample is the source of the 7 T cell receptor beta chains below, sequenced in a study of graft-versus-host responses after intestinal transplantation. Here immunoSEQ multiplex PCR was the method, and the copy in TCRdb shows in-frame clones only, minus some. The repertoire holds about 12,000 clones, 35% seen once, with about 3.4% in the top ten. Irradiated stimulators labeled with violet dye, about 200,000 in number, were plated with about 200,000 CFSE-labeled responders. The material sequenced was alloreactive CD8+ T cells from a mixed lymphocyte reaction culture, taken before intestinal transplant. Indicated subset: CFSE-low proliferating T cells sorted from approximately six-day pre-transplant mixed lymphocyte reaction (GvH or HvG direction). These receptors came from a human patient who received an intestinal transplant.

Only a few counts were recorded for this clone. The genes are TRBV11-2 and TRBJ2-1, with 7 bases matching TRBD1. The germline V gene encodes CDR1 SGHAT and CDR2 FQNNGV. The CDR3 is made up of 13 amino acids. Trimming at V came to 5 bases and at J to 6 bases, leaving 4 bases not matched to a gene. CDR3 region: CASSLGTANEQFF. The CDR3 DNA sequence: TGTGCCAGCAGCCTCGGGACAGCCAATGAGCAGTTCTTC.

The V call is TRBV5-4, the J call TRBJ1-2; the match to TRBD1 covers 9 bases. V was pared by 1 base and J by 2 bases, with 3 bases of the junction left unmatched. CDR3 size: 15 residues. Germline V gene sequence: CDR1 SGHNT, CDR2 YYREEE (reference sequence). CDR3 amino acids: CASSLSGTGNYGYTF. CDR3 bases: TGTGCCAGCAGCTTGTCCGGGACAGGGAACTATGGCTACACCTTC.

The chain combines TRBV2 with TRBJ1-1; possible D gene TRBD1, 5 bases. Trimming left V 7 bases short and J 1 base short, with 13 bases between. The CDR3 is 14 residues long. Germline CDR1 is SNHLY and CDR2 is FYNNEI. In nucleotides, the CDR3 is TGTGCCAGCACCAACCCGCAGGGGAACACTGAAGCTTTCTTT. It specifies CASTNPQGNTEAFF. Combining the CDR3 with reference TRBV2 and TRBJ1-1 gives the whole variable domain EPEVTQTPSHQVTQMGQEVILRCVPISNHLYFYWYRQILGQKVEFLVSFYNNEISEKSEIFDDQFSVERPDGSNFTLKIRSTKLEDSAMYFCASTNPQGNTEAFFGQGTRLTVV.

This clone was found a few times. The V gene is TRBV4-1, the J gene TRBJ1-2; no reliable D call. This CDR3 region has 16 residues. Between the trimmed V and J ends, which lost 4 bases and 4 bases, there was a span of 19 bases. Germline CDR1 is MGHRA and CDR2 is YSYEKL. CDR3 loop: CASSPRSWTTTYGYTF. CDR3 DNA: TGCGCCAGCAGCCCTCGATCCTGGACGACAACCTATGGCTACACCTTC.

The chain recombines TRBV27 with TRBJ1-2, with a possible D match to TRBD1 (5 bases). The CDR3 is 14 amino acids. Per the germline V gene, CDR1 is MNHEY and CDR2 is SMNVEV (reference sequence). With 4 bases removed from V and 8 bases from J, the gap between germline ends came to 17 bases. The CDR3 here is CASSYVAGTSGYTF. Here the CDR3 DNA reads TGTGCCAGCAGTTACGTTGCCGGGACTTCGGGCTACACCTTC.

This clone has a handful of counts. V is TRBV11-3 and J is TRBJ2-1, with D perhaps given as TRBD1 or TRBD2 (5 bases each). The CDR3 runs to 15 residues. Trimming shortened V by 4 bases and J by 0 bases, and 10 bases separated the two germline ends. Germline V gene sequence: CDR1 SGHNT, CDR2 YENEEA. The chain's CDR3 is CASSSRESSYNEQFF. The DNA for the CDR3 is TGTGCCAGCAGCTCCAGGGAGAGCTCCTACAATGAGCAGTTCTTC.

This chain uses TRBV9 with TRBJ2-1; 7 bases line up with TRBD2. The CDR3 runs 16 residues. Germline CDR1 reads SGDLS; CDR2 reads YYNGEE. The V and J ends lost 0 bases and 5 bases, in that order; junction bases with no gene match: 8. CDR3 sequence (DNA): TGTGCCAGCAGCGTAGGATGGGGAGGGAAGAACAATGAGCAGTTCTTC. Residues: CASSVGWGGKNNEQFF.